Presented here are 7 T cell receptor beta chains from one specimen sequenced in a study of blood T cell repertoires in COVID-19. Produced via immunoSEQ multiplex PCR; TCRdb's table is partial and in-frame only. Counted here are 200,000 to 250,000 clones, about 90% occurring once; the ten biggest clones make up approximately 1.9%. The sequenced sample was PBMCs or T cells enriched from blood (not recorded which). The receptor set was obtained from a young woman who had recovered from COVID-19.

The V call is TRBV18, the J call TRBJ1-2; no clear D. With 3 bases removed from V and 8 bases from J, the gap between germline ends came to 10 bases. Per germline, CDR1 KGHSH and CDR2 LQKENI. The CDR3 is 12 residues long. The CDR3 coding sequence is TGTGCCAGCTCACCGTCCGTTCCGGGCTACACCTTC. This sequence encodes CASSPSVPGYTF.

The chain carries TRBV10-3 and TRBJ1-6; the match to TRBD1 covers 7 bases. The CDR3 is 15 amino acids. From germline, CDR1 is ENHRY and CDR2 SYGVKD. After removal of 10 bases from V and 7 bases from J, the junction contained 13 bases not matched to a gene. CDR3 in DNA: TGTGCCACGAATGAGGGGACAGCCAGCAATTCACCCCTCCACTTT. The encoded protein is CATNEGTASNSPLHF.

The V and J genes are TRBV5-1 and TRBJ2-1; D remains unclear. This CDR3 is 14 amino acids long. Trimming took 0 bases from V and 5 from J, leaving 9 bases between them. From germline, CDR1 is SGHRS and CDR2 YFSETQ. Written as DNA, the CDR3 is TGCGCCAGCAGCTTGGGAGATATACACAATGAGCAGTTCTTC. Translating gives CASSLGDIHNEQFF.

This sequence joins TRBV28 and TRBJ1-1; D not certain. The CDR3 has 15 amino acids. With 3 bases removed from V and 0 bases from J, the gap between germline ends came to 11 bases. Germline CDR1 reads MDHEN; CDR2 reads SYDVKM. The CDR3: CASSLGGTLNTEAFF. DNA for the CDR3: TGTGCCAGCAGTTTGGGAGGTACTTTGAACACTGAAGCTTTCTTT.

This chain joins TRBV6-5 and TRBJ2-7; 11 bases match TRBD1. Germline V lookup: CDR1 MNHEY, CDR2 SVGAGI. V was clipped by 6 bases and J by 5 bases; unmatched bases: 3. CDR3 length equals 13 residues. The CDR3 DNA reads TGTGCCAGCAGGCTGGGACAGGGGGACGAGCAGTACTTC. Amino acid sequence: CASRLGQGDEQYF.

This chain joins TRBV10-3 and TRBJ1-1, with TRBD1 identical over 9 bases. Per germline, CDR1 ENHRY and CDR2 SYGVKD. This CDR3 has 13 residues. With 7 bases clipped from V and 7 bases from J, the junction kept 7 bases outside the gene matches. For the CDR3, the DNA is TGTGCCATCAAGGACAGGGGAACGGGTGAAGCTTTCTTT. It translates to CAIKDRGTGEAFF.

This chain joins TRBV19 and TRBJ2-7, with a possible D match to TRBD2 (6 bases). Germline loops: CDR1 LNHDA, CDR2 SQIVND (reference sequence). The CDR3 has 13 amino acids. V lost 3 bases and J lost 3, with 9 bases in between. DNA of the CDR3: TGTGCCAGTAGTATGGCGGAGGGCTACGAGCAGTACTTC. Its protein is CASSMAEGYEQYF.